Here is one T cell receptor (beta chain) with its context. V shed 5 bases and J 6 bases; nucleotides not matched to a gene: 7. Germline V lookup: CDR1 SEHNR, CDR2 FQNEAQ (reference sequence). The CDR3 runs to 14 residues. The sample originates from a study of blood T cell repertoires in COVID-19. Assay used: immunoSEQ multiplex PCR; TCRdb lists only in-frame clones, some missing. The profile covers 55,000 to 75,000 clones, with about 81% appearing a single time and 9.2% taken by the ten largest. The source of this sequence is a human donor in a cohort sampled during active COVID-19. The specimen sequenced was peripheral blood. The chain carries TRBV7-9 and TRBJ2-7; 10 bases are a match to TRBD2. The CDR3, as DNA: TGTGCCAGCAGCCCCGGGACTAGCGTCCGCGAGCAGTACTTC. Translated: CASSPGTSVREQYF. The full variable domain, completed using reference TRBV7-9 and TRBJ2-7, is DTGVSQNPRHKITKRGQNVTFRCDPISEHNRLYWYRQTLGQGPEFLTYFQNEAQLEKSRLLSDRFSAERPKGSFSTLEIQRTEQGDSAMYLCASSPGTSVREQYFGPGTRLTVT.